The rows below give T cell receptor beta chains drawn from one sample of a study of blood T cell repertoires in COVID-19. Repertoires were generated with immunoSEQ multiplex PCR, while TCRdb's copy carries only in-frame clones and drops some. The data contain under 250,000 clones, nearly 90% of them singletons. The material sequenced was PBMCs or T cells enriched from blood (not recorded which). The receptor set was obtained from a man between 25 and 39 years old who had recovered from COVID-19. Both conserved end residues are part of each CDR3. Fields, in order: V gene, D gene, clone size, J gene, CDR3 protein, CDR3 DNA. The D gene is left open where the match is weak. A clone size is listed for some rows: how often the clone was seen (once, few, many), or a class if it is expanded.

V: TRBV19
D: NA
size: NA
J: TRBJ2-5
CDR3: CASSATGMWETQYF
DNA: TGTGCCAGTAGTGCCACAGGGATGTGGGAGACCCAGTACTTC

V: TRBV5-1
D: TRBD2
size: NA
J: TRBJ2-1
CDR3: CASSLGYGAGGRNNEQFF
DNA: TGCGCCAGCAGCTTGGGCTACGGAGCGGGAGGTAGAAACAATGAGCAGTTCTTC

V: TRBV6-6
D: NA
size: NA
J: TRBJ2-7
CDR3: CASSPRPGTPSAYEQYF
DNA: TGTGCCAGCAGTCCTCGCCCCGGGACACCTTCGGCCTACGAGCAGTACTTC

V: TRBV19
D: TRBD2
size: NA
J: TRBJ2-2
CDR3: CASSIGGRDTGELFF
DNA: TGTGCCAGTAGTATAGGAGGGAGGGACACCGGGGAGCTGTTTTTT

V: TRBV10-3
D: NA
size: NA
J: TRBJ2-2
CDR3: CAISESRGTNTGELFF
DNA: TGTGCCATCAGTGAGTCTCGTGGGACAAACACCGGGGAGCTGTTTTTT

V: TRBV6-5
D: NA
size: NA
J: TRBJ1-3
CDR3: CASQKGAVGDTIYF
DNA: TGTGCCTCTCAAAAGGGAGCCGTCGGGGACACCATATATTTT

V: TRBV19
D: TRBD2
size: NA
J: TRBJ2-5
CDR3: CASSSGRGETQYF
DNA: TGTGCCAGTAGTAGCGGGAGGGGAGAGACCCAGTACTTC

V: TRBV10-2
D: NA
size: NA
J: TRBJ1-2
CDR3: CAVLRDYGYTF
DNA: TGCGCCGTGCTCCGCGACTATGGCTACACCTTC

V: TRBV7-2
D: TRBD2
size: NA
J: TRBJ2-1
CDR3: CASSIVAGGQDEQFF
DNA: TGTGCCAGCAGCATCGTGGCGGGGGGGCAGGATGAGCAGTTCTTC

V: TRBV27
D: NA
size: NA
J: TRBJ2-5
CDR3: CASQLTFLHQETQYF
DNA: TGTGCCAGCCAACTTACCTTCCTTCATCAAGAGACCCAGTACTTC

V: TRBV10-3
D: TRBD2
size: NA
J: TRBJ2-2
CDR3: CAISEGRDVINTGELFF
DNA: TGTGCCATCAGTGAGGGGAGGGACGTAATTAATACCGGGGAGCTGTTTTTT

V: TRBV6-5
D: TRBD1
size: once
J: TRBJ1-1
CDR3: CASSFHRGPNTEAFF
DNA: TGTGCCAGCAGTTTCCACAGGGGGCCGAACACTGAAGCTTTCTTT

V: TRBV7-9
D: NA
size: NA
J: TRBJ2-3
CDR3: CASSYSSFGTDTQYF
DNA: TGTGCCAGCAGCTACTCGAGTTTTGGCACAGATACGCAGTATTTT

V: TRBV7-2
D: NA
size: NA
J: TRBJ2-7
CDR3: CASSLAKWSSYEQYF
DNA: TGTGCCAGCAGCTTAGCTAAATGGAGCTCCTACGAGCAGTACTTC

V: TRBV9
D: NA
size: NA
J: TRBJ1-1
CDR3: CASSQGGNTEAFF
DNA: TGTGCCAGCAGCCAGGGAGGGAACACTGAAGCTTTCTTT

V: TRBV7-9
D: TRBD2
size: once
J: TRBJ2-1
CDR3: CASSLVTGTSGRSYNEQFF
DNA: TGTGCCAGCAGCTTAGTGACCGGGACTAGCGGGAGGTCCTACAATGAGCAGTTCTTC

V: TRBV5-1
D: NA
size: NA
J: TRBJ2-7
CDR3: CASSFPGNEQYF
DNA: TGCGCCAGCAGCTTCCCAGGGAACGAGCAGTACTTC

V: TRBV7-3
D: NA
size: NA
J: TRBJ1-2
CDR3: CASSLNPRGSERGYTF
DNA: TGTGCCAGCAGCTTAAACCCCCGGGGGAGTGAGAGGGGCTACACCTTC

V: TRBV5-1
D: NA
size: NA
J: TRBJ1-1
CDR3: CASSPDSLTEAFF
DNA: TGCGCCAGCAGCCCAGACAGTTTGACTGAAGCTTTCTTT

V: TRBV6-6
D: NA
size: NA
J: TRBJ2-7
CDR3: CASSRQQGRRNSYEQYF
DNA: TGTGCCAGCAGTCGACAACAGGGTAGGAGGAACTCCTACGAGCAGTACTTC

V: TRBV4-3
D: NA
size: NA
J: TRBJ1-2
CDR3: CASSQAPQLRQYGYTF
DNA: TGCGCCAGCAGCCAAGCCCCCCAGCTGAGGCAGTATGGCTACACCTTC

V: TRBV19
D: TRBD1
size: NA
J: TRBJ1-5
CDR3: CATSLQGKQPQHF
DNA: TGTGCCACATCACTACAGGGGAAACAGCCCCAGCATTTT

V: TRBV5-6
D: NA
size: NA
J: TRBJ2-7
CDR3: CASSSREGARYEQYF
DNA: TGTGCCAGCAGCTCCCGGGAGGGGGCGCGGTACGAGCAGTACTTC

V: TRBV5-4
D: TRBD2
size: NA
J: TRBJ2-3
CDR3: CASSSLGERGIDTQYF
DNA: TGTGCCAGCAGCTCCCTGGGGGAGCGGGGAATAGATACGCAGTATTTT

V: TRBV4-2
D: NA
size: NA
J: TRBJ2-2
CDR3: CASSPIGAGELFF
DNA: TGTGCCAGCAGCCCGATTGGGGCGGGGGAGCTGTTTTTT

V: TRBV19
D: TRBD2
size: NA
J: TRBJ2-1
CDR3: CASRMAGGNNEQFF
DNA: TGTGCCAGTAGAATGGCGGGGGGAAACAATGAGCAGTTCTTC

V: TRBV30
D: NA
size: NA
J: TRBJ1-2
CDR3: CAWSSALRGGYTF
DNA: TGTGCCTGGAGCTCAGCCCTCCGGGGAGGCTACACCTTC

V: TRBV27
D: NA
size: NA
J: TRBJ2-4
CDR3: CASRGRAKNIQYF
DNA: TGTGCCAGCAGGGGGAGAGCCAAAAACATTCAGTACTTC

V: TRBV27
D: TRBD1
size: once
J: TRBJ2-1
CDR3: CASRDHKAVTLWGQVRNEQFF
DNA: TGTGCCAGCCGGGACCACAAAGCTGTAACATTGTGGGGACAGGTCCGCAATGAGCAGTTCTTC

V: TRBV14
D: NA
size: NA
J: TRBJ1-2
CDR3: CASSQDRTGGYTF
DNA: TGTGCCAGCAGCCAAGATAGAACAGGCGGCTACACCTTC

V: TRBV4-1
D: NA
size: NA
J: TRBJ2-1
CDR3: CASSQESVRDSYNEQFF
DNA: TGCGCCAGCAGCCAAGAATCTGTGCGGGACTCTTACAATGAGCAGTTCTTC

V: TRBV10-3
D: NA
size: NA
J: TRBJ2-2
CDR3: CAITDGVLGELFF
DNA: TGTGCCATCACCGACGGGGTTCTAGGGGAGCTGTTTTTT

V: TRBV21-1
D: NA
size: NA
J: TRBJ2-6
CDR3: CASSHGMSGQGGRSGANVLTF
DNA: TGTGCCAGCAGCCATGGAATGTCAGGACAGGGGGGGAGATCTGGGGCCAACGTCCTGACTTTC

V: TRBV28
D: TRBD1
size: once
J: TRBJ1-2
CDR3: CASTQTGALRGYTF
DNA: TGTGCCAGCACCCAGACAGGGGCTCTGAGAGGCTACACCTTC

V: TRBV2
D: NA
size: NA
J: TRBJ1-4
CDR3: CASNPGEKLFF
DNA: TGTGCCAGCAACCCGGGTGAAAAACTGTTTTTT

V: TRBV7-8
D: TRBD1
size: once
J: TRBJ1-1
CDR3: CASSRTSGGGTEAFF
DNA: TGTGCCAGCAGCAGAACATCAGGGGGCGGAACTGAAGCTTTCTTT

V: TRBV28
D: NA
size: once
J: TRBJ1-1
CDR3: CASSPPGVNTEAFF
DNA: TGTGCCAGCAGTCCTCCGGGGGTAAACACTGAAGCTTTCTTT

V: TRBV5-1
D: NA
size: few
J: TRBJ2-5
CDR3: CASSLGGGQETQYF
DNA: TGCGCCAGCAGCTTGGGAGGAGGGCAAGAGACCCAGTACTTC

V: TRBV3-1/TRBV3-2
D: NA
size: NA
J: TRBJ1-2
CDR3: CASSQTAGFYGYTF
DNA: TGTGCCAGCAGCCAAACCGCAGGCTTTTATGGCTACACCTTC

V: TRBV6-5
D: NA
size: NA
J: TRBJ2-7
CDR3: CASSPQSSYEQYF
DNA: TGTGCCAGCAGTCCACAGAGCTCCTACGAGCAGTACTTC

V: TRBV6-5
D: NA
size: NA
J: TRBJ1-2
CDR3: CASSLVEAASFYGYTF
DNA: TGTGCCAGCAGTTTAGTGGAGGCAGCATCCTTCTATGGCTACACCTTC

V: TRBV10-2
D: TRBD2
size: NA
J: TRBJ2-4
CDR3: CASSEAGAMGGNIQYF
DNA: TGCGCCAGCAGTGAGGCGGGAGCCATGGGGGGGAACATTCAGTACTTC

V: TRBV12-3/TRBV12-4
D: NA
size: NA
J: TRBJ1-1
CDR3: CASSFGPPEAFF
DNA: TGTGCCAGCAGTTTTGGGCCCCCTGAAGCTTTCTTT

V: TRBV19
D: TRBD1
size: NA
J: TRBJ1-2
CDR3: CASRPGTGFNYGYTF
DNA: TGTGCCAGTAGACCCGGGACAGGTTTTAACTATGGCTACACCTTC

V: TRBV5-5
D: NA
size: NA
J: TRBJ1-5
CDR3: CASSFLGNSNQPQHF
DNA: TGTGCCAGCAGCTTTCTCGGGAATAGCAATCAGCCCCAGCATTTT

V: TRBV6-5
D: NA
size: NA
J: TRBJ2-3
CDR3: CASRSPGVVDTQYF
DNA: TGTGCCAGCAGATCCCCGGGAGTAGTAGATACGCAGTATTTT

V: TRBV30
D: TRBD2
size: NA
J: TRBJ2-7
CDR3: CAWSPTSLHEEQYF
DNA: TGTGCCTGGAGCCCGACTAGCTTGCATGAAGAGCAGTACTTC

V: TRBV25-1
D: TRBD2
size: few
J: TRBJ2-7
CDR3: CASSLLKAGGTTYEQYF
DNA: TGTGCCAGCAGTTTACTAAAAGCGGGAGGAACTACCTACGAGCAGTACTTC

V: TRBV4-1
D: NA
size: NA
J: TRBJ1-4
CDR3: CASSQGLLDEKLFF
DNA: TGCGCCAGCAGCCAAGGTCTGTTAGATGAAAAACTGTTTTTT